This TCR beta chain stems from a study of blood T cell repertoires in COVID-19. Study context: COVID-19 samples from acute and convalescent phases originated in the United States, Italy and Spain. Sample material is recorded as cDNA or gDNA derived from T cells, B-cell-depleted T cells, or PBMCs.

In the original processing: Cell counts per sample came from amplifying reference gene primers. Assay: immunoSEQ multiplex PCR; the TCRdb copy retains only in-frame clones and omits some. V and J calls plus clone size are reproduced from that table; the DNA served to infer D and trimming. There are some 210,000 clones in the sample; under 90% occur only once, and about 6% lies in the top ten. The source of this sequence is a man between 60 and 75 years old who had recovered from COVID-19. The sequencing sample was made of peripheral blood.

The CDR3 DNA sequence: TGTGCCAGCAGCTCCCGAGGCTTAGCGGGCTCCTACGAGCAGTACTTC. This translates into CASSSRGLAGSYEQYF. The chain joins TRBV7-2 to TRBJ2-7, with 7 bases aligning to TRBD2. The CDR3 contains 16 residues. The V gene end was trimmed by 4 bases and the J gene end by 0 bases; junction bases not matched to a gene: 9. Germline loops: CDR1 SGHTA, CDR2 FQGNSA.